Listed below are T cell receptor beta chains from one sample, sequenced in a study of blood T cell repertoires in COVID-19. Sequencing was performed with immunoSEQ multiplex PCR; in TCRdb, only in-frame clones are kept and a portion is missing. Of approximately 46,000 clones in the sample, roughly 73% were seen once. The sample taken for sequencing was peripheral blood. These receptors were obtained from a man older than 75 with acute or convalescent COVID-19. CDR3s include the opening cysteine and the closing phenylalanine or tryptophan. D genes are given only for firm matches. Rows give clone size only sometimes, using once, few, many, or a class for an expanded clone.

D gene: TRBD2; clone size: NA; J gene: TRBJ2-2; V gene: TRBV27; CDR3 DNA: TGTGCCAGCAGGCGCTCTAGCGGGATAGGCACCGGGGAGCTGTTTTTT; CDR3 protein: CASRRSSGIGTGELFF
D gene: TRBD1; clone size: few; J gene: TRBJ2-7; V gene: TRBV7-8; CDR3 DNA: TGTGCCAGCAGCATGACAGGGGAAAGCTCCTACGAGCAGTACTTC; CDR3 protein: CASSMTGESSYEQYF
D gene: TRBD1; clone size: once; J gene: TRBJ1-6; V gene: TRBV19; CDR3 DNA: TGTGCCAGCGCCGACAGGGCCTCACCCCTCCACTTT; CDR3 protein: CASADRASPLHF
D gene: NA; clone size: NA; J gene: TRBJ2-1; V gene: TRBV7-8; CDR3 DNA: TGTGCCAGCAGCTTAGCGAAACCGGGATATCAGTTCTTC; CDR3 protein: CASSLAKPGYQFF
D gene: TRBD2; clone size: NA; J gene: TRBJ2-3; V gene: TRBV28; CDR3 DNA: TGTGCCAGCAGTCTTAGAGGGCAGTGGAGCGGGAGGGCCCTCGCAGATACGCAGTATTTT; CDR3 protein: CASSLRGQWSGRALADTQYF
D gene: NA; clone size: few; J gene: TRBJ2-3; V gene: TRBV2; CDR3 DNA: TGTGCCAGCAAGTCGAAGGGCGGGCCACGCGATACGCAGTATTTT; CDR3 protein: CASKSKGGPRDTQYF
D gene: TRBD1; clone size: NA; J gene: TRBJ2-5; V gene: TRBV7-2; CDR3 DNA: TGTGCCAGCAGCCCAGGGGGCCCGGTGTCCGCCCAGTACTTC; CDR3 protein: CASSPGGPVSAQYF
D gene: TRBD2; clone size: NA; J gene: TRBJ2-5; V gene: TRBV2; CDR3 DNA: TGTGCCAGCGCCCCTCCGGGACTAGCGGGAGGAGAGACCCAGTACTTC; CDR3 protein: CASAPPGLAGGETQYF
D gene: NA; clone size: NA; J gene: TRBJ2-1; V gene: TRBV4-1; CDR3 DNA: TGCGCCAGCAGCCGGGGTAGCGGCTCCTACAATGAGCAGTTCTTC; CDR3 protein: CASSRGSGSYNEQFF
D gene: NA; clone size: NA; J gene: TRBJ1-5; V gene: TRBV7-8; CDR3 DNA: TGTGCCAGCAGCTTAGGTTTGGTAACTTCGGAGCCCCAGCATTTT; CDR3 protein: CASSLGLVTSEPQHF
D gene: NA; clone size: NA; J gene: TRBJ1-1; V gene: TRBV11-2; CDR3 DNA: TGTGCCAGCAGCTTTAGTCTGAACACTGAAGCTTTCTTT; CDR3 protein: CASSFSLNTEAFF
D gene: NA; clone size: once; J gene: TRBJ2-6; V gene: TRBV12-5; CDR3 DNA: TGTGCTAGTGGTCCCGGGAGCTCTGGGGCCAACGTCCTGACTTTC; CDR3 protein: CASGPGSSGANVLTF
D gene: NA; clone size: few; J gene: TRBJ1-1; V gene: TRBV19; CDR3 DNA: TGTGCCAGTAGTGACCGACTGCGTCTGAACACTGAAGCTTTCTTT; CDR3 protein: CASSDRLRLNTEAFF
D gene: TRBD1; clone size: few; J gene: TRBJ2-3; V gene: TRBV6-6; CDR3 DNA: TGTGCCAGCAGTTTCGGACAGGGGGCGACGGATACGCAGTATTTT; CDR3 protein: CASSFGQGATDTQYF
D gene: NA; clone size: few; J gene: TRBJ2-4; V gene: TRBV5-4; CDR3 DNA: TGTGCCAGCAGCCGATCTACAGGTTCCAAAAACATTCAGTACTTC; CDR3 protein: CASSRSTGSKNIQYF
D gene: NA; clone size: NA; J gene: TRBJ2-7; V gene: TRBV28; CDR3 DNA: TGTGCCAGCAGTTTAAGCGCTGGCCGTTACGAGCAGTACTTC; CDR3 protein: CASSLSAGRYEQYF
D gene: NA; clone size: NA; J gene: TRBJ1-3; V gene: TRBV29-1; CDR3 DNA: TGCAGCGTTGTGGAGGGGTACTCTGGAAACACCATATATTTT; CDR3 protein: CSVVEGYSGNTIYF
D gene: TRBD1; clone size: NA; J gene: TRBJ2-2; V gene: TRBV19; CDR3 DNA: TGTGCCAGTAGTATACGACAGGGGGCCGACACCGGGGAGCTGTTTTTT; CDR3 protein: CASSIRQGADTGELFF
D gene: NA; clone size: NA; J gene: TRBJ2-5; V gene: TRBV28; CDR3 DNA: TGTGCCAGCAGTCCACGTGGCGGGGTCAAAGAGACCCAGTACTTC; CDR3 protein: CASSPRGGVKETQYF
D gene: NA; clone size: few; J gene: TRBJ2-5; V gene: TRBV6-1; CDR3 DNA: TGTGCCAGCAGTGAAATGGATGGAGCCTATCAAGCCCAGTACTTC; CDR3 protein: CASSEMDGAYQAQYF
D gene: TRBD2; clone size: NA; J gene: TRBJ2-1; V gene: TRBV4-3; CDR3 DNA: TGCGCCAGCAGCCAAGATAGCACTAGCGGTTACAATGAGCAGTTCTTC; CDR3 protein: CASSQDSTSGYNEQFF
D gene: TRBD1; clone size: few; J gene: TRBJ1-5; V gene: TRBV28; CDR3 DNA: TGTGCCAGCAGTTTTAAAGGGGGCGCAGGGCAGCCCCAGCATTTT; CDR3 protein: CASSFKGGAGQPQHF
D gene: TRBD1; clone size: NA; J gene: TRBJ2-7; V gene: TRBV14; CDR3 DNA: TGTGCCAGCAGCCATAAACAGGGGAGCTCCTACGAGCAGTACTTC; CDR3 protein: CASSHKQGSSYEQYF
D gene: TRBD1; clone size: NA; J gene: TRBJ1-5; V gene: TRBV7-8; CDR3 DNA: TGTGCCAGCAGCTCCCAGACAGGGTACAATCAGCCCCAGCATTTT; CDR3 protein: CASSSQTGYNQPQHF
D gene: NA; clone size: few; J gene: TRBJ1-6; V gene: TRBV6-6; CDR3 DNA: TGTGCCAGCAGCCCCCCAGGGAATAATTCACCCCTCCACTTT; CDR3 protein: CASSPPGNNSPLHF
D gene: NA; clone size: NA; J gene: TRBJ2-2; V gene: TRBV9; CDR3 DNA: TGTGCCAGCAGCGTAGGAAATCCCGGGACCGGGGAGCTGTTTTTT; CDR3 protein: CASSVGNPGTGELFF